This T cell receptor (beta chain) was identified in a study of cytomegalovirus exposure and HLA in healthy donors. Study-level findings and limits: A few of the chains that were CMV-associated were confirmed in vitro to be specific for CMV antigens. Most TCRs appeared rarely, but some public TCRs recurred in many donors. What was likely a sequencing artifact was a cluster of highly shared sequence variants.

Germline CDR1 GTSNPN, CDR2 SVGIG (reference sequence). Deletions cut 1 base from V and 0 bases from J, with 4 bases between. The CDR3 totals 13 residues. About this clone itself: The target antigen is unknown.

With 60 Vbeta and 13 Jbeta primers, the PCR was carried out. Measured with immunoSEQ multiplex PCR; TCRdb has only the in-frame clones, and not every one. The sample lists 100,000 to 150,000 clones, about four fifths seen once, with roughly 3.7% in the top ten. The rearrangement links TRBV30 to TRBJ1-5, with unresolved D. The sequenced material came from PBMCs. The TCR was taken from a woman aged 40 to 50 in good health and CMV-seropositive. In DNA, the CDR3 is TGTGCCTGGAGTGCCCATAGCAATCAGCCCCAGCATTTT. Amino acids: CAWSAHSNQPQHF. The full variable domain, rest sourced from reference TRBV30 and TRBJ1-5, is SQTIHQWPATLVQPVGSPLSLECTVEGTSNPNLYWYRQAAGRGLQLLFYSVGIGQISSEVPQNLSASRPQDRQFILSSKKLLLSDSGFYLCAWSAHSNQPQHFGDGTRLSIL.